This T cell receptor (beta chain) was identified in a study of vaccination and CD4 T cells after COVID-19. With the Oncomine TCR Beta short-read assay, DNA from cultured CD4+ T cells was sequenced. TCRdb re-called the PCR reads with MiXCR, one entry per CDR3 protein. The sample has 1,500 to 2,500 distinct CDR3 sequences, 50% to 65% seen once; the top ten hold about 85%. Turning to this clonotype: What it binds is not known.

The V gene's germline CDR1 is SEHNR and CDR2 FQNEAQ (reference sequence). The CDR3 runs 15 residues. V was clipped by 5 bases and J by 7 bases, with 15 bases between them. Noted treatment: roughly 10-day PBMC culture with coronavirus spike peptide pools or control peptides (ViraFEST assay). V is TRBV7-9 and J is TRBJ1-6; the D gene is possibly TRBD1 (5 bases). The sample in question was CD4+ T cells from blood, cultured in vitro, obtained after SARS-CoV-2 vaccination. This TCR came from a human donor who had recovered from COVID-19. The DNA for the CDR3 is TGTGCCAGCAGCCCCTGGGACGGGAACAATTCACCCCTCCACTTT. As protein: CASSPWDGNNSPLHF.